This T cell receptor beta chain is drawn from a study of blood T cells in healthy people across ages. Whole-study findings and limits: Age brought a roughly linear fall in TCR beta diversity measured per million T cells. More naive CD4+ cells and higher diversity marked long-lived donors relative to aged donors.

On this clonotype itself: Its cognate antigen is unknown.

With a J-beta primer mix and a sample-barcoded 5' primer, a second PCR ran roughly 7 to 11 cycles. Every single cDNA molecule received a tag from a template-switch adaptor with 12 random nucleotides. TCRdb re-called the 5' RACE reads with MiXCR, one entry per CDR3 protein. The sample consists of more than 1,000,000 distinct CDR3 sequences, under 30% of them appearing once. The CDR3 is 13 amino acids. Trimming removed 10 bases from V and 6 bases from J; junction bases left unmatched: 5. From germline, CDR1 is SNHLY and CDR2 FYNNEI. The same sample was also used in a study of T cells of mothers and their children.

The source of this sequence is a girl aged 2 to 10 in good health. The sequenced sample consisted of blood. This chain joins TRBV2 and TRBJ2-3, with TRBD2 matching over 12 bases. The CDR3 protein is CAKTSGSEDTQYF. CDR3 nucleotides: TGTGCCAAGACTAGCGGGAGTGAGGATACGCAGTATTTT.